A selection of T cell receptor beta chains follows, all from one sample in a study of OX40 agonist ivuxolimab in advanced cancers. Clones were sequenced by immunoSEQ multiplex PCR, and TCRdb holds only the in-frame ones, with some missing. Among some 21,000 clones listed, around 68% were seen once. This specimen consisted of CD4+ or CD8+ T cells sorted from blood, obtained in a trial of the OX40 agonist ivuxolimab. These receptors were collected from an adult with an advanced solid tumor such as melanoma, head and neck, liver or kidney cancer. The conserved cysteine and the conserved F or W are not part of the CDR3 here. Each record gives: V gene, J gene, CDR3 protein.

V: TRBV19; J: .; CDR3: ASSIGSVGPYEQY
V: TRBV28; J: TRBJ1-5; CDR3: ASRTHRFQNQPQH
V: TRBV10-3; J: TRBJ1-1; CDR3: AISESGTGGTEAF
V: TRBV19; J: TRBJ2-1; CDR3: ASSIAGGPGDEQF
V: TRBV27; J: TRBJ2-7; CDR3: ASSFGLAGSEQY
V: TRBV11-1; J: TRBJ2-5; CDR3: ASSELWRITVDETKY
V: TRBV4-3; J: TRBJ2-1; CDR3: ASSHSYNEQF
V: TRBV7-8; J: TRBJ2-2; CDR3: ASSLVRDRANTGELF
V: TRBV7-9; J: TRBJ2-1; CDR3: ASSLALGVYDEQF
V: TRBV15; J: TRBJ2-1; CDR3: ATSRATGTGSAPQF
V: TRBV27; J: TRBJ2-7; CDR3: ASSTYRVSTYEQY
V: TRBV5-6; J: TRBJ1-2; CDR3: ASSFLVAGGIANYGYT
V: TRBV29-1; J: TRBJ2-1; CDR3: SVDGGRASYNEQF
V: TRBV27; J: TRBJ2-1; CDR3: ASSLTSGGAFEQF
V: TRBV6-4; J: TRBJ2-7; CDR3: ASSPGTWEQY
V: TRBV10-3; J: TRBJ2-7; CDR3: AISPRGGTISYEQY
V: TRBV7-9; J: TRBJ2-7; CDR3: ASSLRGQGKVNEQY
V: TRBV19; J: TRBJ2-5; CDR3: ASSMLVRGYETQY
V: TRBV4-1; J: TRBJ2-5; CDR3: ASSLFRNKETQY
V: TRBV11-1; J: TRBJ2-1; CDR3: ASSFSGASRGQF
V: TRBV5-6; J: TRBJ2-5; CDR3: ASSLAGGIETQY
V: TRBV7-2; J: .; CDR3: ASSLEGGQGIFYEQY
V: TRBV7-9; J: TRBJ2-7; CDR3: ASSLVSGGLNEQY
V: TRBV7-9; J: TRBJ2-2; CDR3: ASSLAPSGSTRELF
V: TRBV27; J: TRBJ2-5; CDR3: ASSQDGLAGETQY
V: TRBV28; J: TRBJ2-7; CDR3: ASSPSPSTRTYEQY
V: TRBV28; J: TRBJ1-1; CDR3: ASSGTGSPSVTEAF
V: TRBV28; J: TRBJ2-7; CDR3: ASSSSGDEQY
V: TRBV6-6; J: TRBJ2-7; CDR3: ASSSLGPQGGYEQY
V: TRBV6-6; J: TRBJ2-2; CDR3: ASRGRLDGELF
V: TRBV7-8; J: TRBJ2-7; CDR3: ASSLGGRSRYEQY
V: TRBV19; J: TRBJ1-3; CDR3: ASSILKSSGNTIY
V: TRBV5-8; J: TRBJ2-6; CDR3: ASSLDYGSGANVLT
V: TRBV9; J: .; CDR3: ASSVGGASSYEQY
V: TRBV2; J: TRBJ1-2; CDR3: ASSEQPGQVYGYT
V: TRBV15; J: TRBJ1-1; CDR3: ATSRDRGLGTEAF
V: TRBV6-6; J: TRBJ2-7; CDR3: AISVQGTYEQY
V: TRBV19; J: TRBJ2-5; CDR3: ASSMGTSGSWQQETQY
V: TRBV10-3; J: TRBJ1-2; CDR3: AISESWGLSYGYT
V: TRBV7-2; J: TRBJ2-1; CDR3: ASSHFGDEQF
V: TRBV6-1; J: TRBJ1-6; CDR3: ASSEGASKPSPLH